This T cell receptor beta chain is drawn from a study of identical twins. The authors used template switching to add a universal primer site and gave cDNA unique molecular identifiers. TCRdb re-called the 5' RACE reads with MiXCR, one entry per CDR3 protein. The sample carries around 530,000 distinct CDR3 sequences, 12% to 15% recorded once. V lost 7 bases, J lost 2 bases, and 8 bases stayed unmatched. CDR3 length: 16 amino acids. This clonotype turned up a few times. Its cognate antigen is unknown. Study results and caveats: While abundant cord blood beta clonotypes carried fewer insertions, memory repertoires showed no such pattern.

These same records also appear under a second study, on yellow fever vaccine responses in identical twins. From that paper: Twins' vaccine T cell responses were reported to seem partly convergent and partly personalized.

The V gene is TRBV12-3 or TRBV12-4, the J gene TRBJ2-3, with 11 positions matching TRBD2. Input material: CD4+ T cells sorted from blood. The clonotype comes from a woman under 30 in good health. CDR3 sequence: CASTKTSGGNTDTQYF. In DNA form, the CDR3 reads TGTGCCAGCACGAAAACTAGCGGGGGTAACACAGATACGCAGTATTTT.